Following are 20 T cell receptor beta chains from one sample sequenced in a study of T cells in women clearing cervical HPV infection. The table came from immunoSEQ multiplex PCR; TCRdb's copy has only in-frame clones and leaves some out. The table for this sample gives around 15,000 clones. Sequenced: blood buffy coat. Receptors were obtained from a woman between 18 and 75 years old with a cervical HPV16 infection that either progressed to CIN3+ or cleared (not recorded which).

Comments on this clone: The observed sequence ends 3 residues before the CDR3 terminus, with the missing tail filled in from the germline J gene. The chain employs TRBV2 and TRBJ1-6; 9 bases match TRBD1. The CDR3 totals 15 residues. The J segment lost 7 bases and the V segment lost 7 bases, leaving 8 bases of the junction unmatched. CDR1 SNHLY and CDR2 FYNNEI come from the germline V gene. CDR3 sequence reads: CASTKGGQGNSPLHF. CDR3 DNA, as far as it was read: TGTGCCAGCACCAAGGGGGGACAGGGCAATTCACCC.

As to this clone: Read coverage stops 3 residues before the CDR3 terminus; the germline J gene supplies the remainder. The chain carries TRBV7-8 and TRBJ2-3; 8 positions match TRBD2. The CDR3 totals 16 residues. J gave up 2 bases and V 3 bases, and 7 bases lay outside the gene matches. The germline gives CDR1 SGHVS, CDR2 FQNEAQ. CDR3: CASSFSAGGTTDTQYF. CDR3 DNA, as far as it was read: TGTGCCAGCAGCTTTAGCGCGGGAGGCACCACAGATACG.

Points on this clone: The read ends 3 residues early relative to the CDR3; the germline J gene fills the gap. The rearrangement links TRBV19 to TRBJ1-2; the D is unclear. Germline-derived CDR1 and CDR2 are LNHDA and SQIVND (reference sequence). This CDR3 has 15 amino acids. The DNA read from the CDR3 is TGTGCCAGTAGTCCGGGTAGCGGGAGGTCGGATGAC. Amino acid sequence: CASSPGSGRSDD. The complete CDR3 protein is CASSPGSGRSDDYTF.

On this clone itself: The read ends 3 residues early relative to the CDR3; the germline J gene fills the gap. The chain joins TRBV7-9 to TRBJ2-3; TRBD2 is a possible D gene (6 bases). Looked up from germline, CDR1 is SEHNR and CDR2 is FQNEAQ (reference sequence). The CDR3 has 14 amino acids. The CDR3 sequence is CASSLAGAREPQYF. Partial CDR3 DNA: TGTGCCAGCAGCTTAGCAGGGGCTCGGGAGCCG.

The CDR3: CASSLDTLNTEAFF. CDR3 DNA, as far as it was read: TGCGCCAGCAGCTTGGACACCTTGAACACTGAA. This chain joins TRBV5-1 and TRBJ1-1, with D unclear. The observed sequence ends 3 residues before the CDR3 terminus, with the missing tail filled in from the germline J gene. Between the trimmed V and J ends, which lost 0 bases and 0 bases, there was a span of 6 bases. Germline CDR1 reads SGHRS; CDR2 reads YFSETQ. The CDR3 runs 14 residues.

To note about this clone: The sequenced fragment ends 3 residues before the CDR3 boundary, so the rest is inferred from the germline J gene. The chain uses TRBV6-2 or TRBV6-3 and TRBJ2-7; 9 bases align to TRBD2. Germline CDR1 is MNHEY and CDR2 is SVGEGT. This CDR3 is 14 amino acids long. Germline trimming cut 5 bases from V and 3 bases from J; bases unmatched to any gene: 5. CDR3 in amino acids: CASSRYSGSYEQYF. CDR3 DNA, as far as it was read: TGTGCCAGCAGTAGATATAGCGGGAGCTACGAG.

The CDR3 DNA, read in part, is TGTGCCAGTAGTATAGATCTAGGCGTATACTACAATGAG. The encoded protein is CASSIDLGVYYNE. The entire CDR3 sequence reads CASSIDLGVYYNEQFF. The rearrangement joins TRBV19 to TRBJ2-1, with D unclear. The CDR3 extends 3 residues past the end of the read, so its final part is completed from the germline J gene. CDR3 size: 16 residues. V was trimmed by 0 bases and J by 3 bases, leaving 12 bases between them. Germline V CDR1 and CDR2: LNHDA, SQIVND (reference sequence).

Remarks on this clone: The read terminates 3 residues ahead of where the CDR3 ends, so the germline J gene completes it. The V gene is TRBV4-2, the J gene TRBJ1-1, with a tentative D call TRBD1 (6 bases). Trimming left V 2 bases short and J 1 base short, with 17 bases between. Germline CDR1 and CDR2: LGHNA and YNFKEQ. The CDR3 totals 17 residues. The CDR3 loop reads CASSQFQNGQSNTEAFF. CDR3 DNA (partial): TGTGCCAGCAGCCAATTTCAAAATGGACAGTCGAACACTGAA.

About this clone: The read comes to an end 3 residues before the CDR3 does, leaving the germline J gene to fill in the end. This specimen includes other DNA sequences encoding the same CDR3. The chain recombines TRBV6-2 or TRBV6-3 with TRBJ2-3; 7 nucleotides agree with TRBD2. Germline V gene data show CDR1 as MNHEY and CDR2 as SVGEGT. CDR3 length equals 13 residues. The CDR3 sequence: CASSYGGEETQYF. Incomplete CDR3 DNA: TGTGCCAGCAGTTATGGGGGGGAAGAGACG.

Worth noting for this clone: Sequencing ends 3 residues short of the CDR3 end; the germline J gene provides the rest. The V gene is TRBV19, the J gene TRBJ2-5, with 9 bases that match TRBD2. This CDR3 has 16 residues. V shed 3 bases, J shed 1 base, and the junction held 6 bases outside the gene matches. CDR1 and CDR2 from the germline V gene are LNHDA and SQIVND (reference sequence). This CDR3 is CASSMGLARIQETQYF. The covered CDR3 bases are TGTGCCAGTAGTATGGGACTAGCTAGAATCCAAGAGACC.

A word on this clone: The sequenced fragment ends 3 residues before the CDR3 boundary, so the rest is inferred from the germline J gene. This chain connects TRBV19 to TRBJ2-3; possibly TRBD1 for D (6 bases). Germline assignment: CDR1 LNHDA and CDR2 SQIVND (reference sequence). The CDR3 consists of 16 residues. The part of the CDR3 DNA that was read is TGTGCCAGTAGTATAGATAGCCAGGGGTGGGATCAGCCG. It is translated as CASSIDSQGWDQP. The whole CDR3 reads CASSIDSQGWDQPQYF.

Here the CDR3 reads CASSRQGSYGYTF. CDR3 DNA (partial): TGTGCCAGCAGTCGACAGGGGAGCTATGGC. The chain couples TRBV7-2 to TRBJ1-2, with 8 positions matching TRBD1. The read terminates 3 residues ahead of where the CDR3 ends, so the germline J gene completes it. J gave up 4 bases and V 6 bases, and 4 bases lay outside the gene matches. Germline V gene sequence: CDR1 SGHTA, CDR2 FQGNSA. This CDR3 comprises 13 residues. Together with reference TRBV7-2 and TRBJ1-2, the CDR3 gives the full variable domain: GAGVSQSPSNKVTEKGKDVELRCDPISGHTALYWYRQSLGQGLEFLIYFQGNSAPDKSGLPSDRFSAERTGGSVSTLTIQRTQQEDSAVYLCASSRQGSYGYTFGSGTRLTVV.

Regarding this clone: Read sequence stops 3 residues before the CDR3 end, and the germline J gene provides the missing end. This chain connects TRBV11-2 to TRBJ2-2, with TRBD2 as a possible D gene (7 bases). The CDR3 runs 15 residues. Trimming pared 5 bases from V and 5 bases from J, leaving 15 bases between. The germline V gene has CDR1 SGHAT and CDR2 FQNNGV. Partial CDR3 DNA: TGTGCCAGCAGCCTCAAGGGGGGGGGAACCGGGGAG. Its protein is CASSLKGGGTGE. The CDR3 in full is CASSLKGGGTGELFF.

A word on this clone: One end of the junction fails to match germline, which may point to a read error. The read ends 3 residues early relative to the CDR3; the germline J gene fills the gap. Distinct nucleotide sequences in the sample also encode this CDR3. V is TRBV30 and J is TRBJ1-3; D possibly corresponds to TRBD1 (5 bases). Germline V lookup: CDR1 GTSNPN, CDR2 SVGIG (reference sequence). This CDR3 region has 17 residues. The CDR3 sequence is CACPTRPGRFSGNTIYF. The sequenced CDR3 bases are TGTGCCTGCCCCACACGCCCAGGGCGCTTCTCTGGAAACACA.

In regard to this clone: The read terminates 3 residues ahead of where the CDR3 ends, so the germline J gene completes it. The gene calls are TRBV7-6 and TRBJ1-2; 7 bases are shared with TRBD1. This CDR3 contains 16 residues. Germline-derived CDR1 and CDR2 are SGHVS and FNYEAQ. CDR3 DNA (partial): TGTGCCAGCAGCCAACGTAGTCGGGGGACAGACAATGAC. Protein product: CASSQRSRGTDND. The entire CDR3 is CASSQRSRGTDNDYTF.

CDR3 in amino acids: CASSFGQGADEQFF. Incomplete CDR3 DNA: TGCGCCAGCAGCTTCGGACAGGGTGCCGATGAG. This rearrangement joins TRBV5-1 to TRBJ2-1; 8 bases align to TRBD1. The read halts 3 residues ahead of the CDR3 end, with the missing end drawn from the germline J gene. The CDR3 is 14 amino acids. The germline V gene encodes CDR1 SGHRS and CDR2 YFSETQ. Unmatched junction bases numbered 6, after V lost 2 bases and J lost 8 bases.

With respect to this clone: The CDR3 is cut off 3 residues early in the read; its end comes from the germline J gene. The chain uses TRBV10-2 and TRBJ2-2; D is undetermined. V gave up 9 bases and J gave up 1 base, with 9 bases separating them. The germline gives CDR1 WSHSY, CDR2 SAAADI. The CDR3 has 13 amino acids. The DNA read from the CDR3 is TGCGCCAGTTCACAGCAGAACACCGGGGAG. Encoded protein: CASSQQNTGE. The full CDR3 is CASSQQNTGELFF.

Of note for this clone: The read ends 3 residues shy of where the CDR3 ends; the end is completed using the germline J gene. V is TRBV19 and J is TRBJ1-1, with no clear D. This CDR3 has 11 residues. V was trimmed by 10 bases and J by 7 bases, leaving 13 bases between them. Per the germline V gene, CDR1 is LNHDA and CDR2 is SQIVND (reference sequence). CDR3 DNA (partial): TGTGCCACTCGAGACACCAATGAA. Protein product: CATRDTNE. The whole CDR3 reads CATRDTNEAFF.

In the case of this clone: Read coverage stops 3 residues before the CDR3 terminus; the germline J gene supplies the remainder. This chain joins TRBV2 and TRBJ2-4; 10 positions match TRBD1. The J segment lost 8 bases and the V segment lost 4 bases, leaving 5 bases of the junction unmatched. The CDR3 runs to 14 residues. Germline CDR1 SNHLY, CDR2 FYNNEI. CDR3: CASSVRQGAHIQYF. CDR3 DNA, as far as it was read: TGTGCCAGCAGTGTTCGACAGGGGGCGCACATT. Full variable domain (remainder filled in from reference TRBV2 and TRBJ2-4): EPEVTQTPSHQVTQMGQEVILRCVPISNHLYFYWYRQILGQKVEFLVSFYNNEISEKSEIFDDQFSVERPDGSNFTLKIRSTKLEDSAMYFCASSVRQGAHIQYFGAGTRLSVL.

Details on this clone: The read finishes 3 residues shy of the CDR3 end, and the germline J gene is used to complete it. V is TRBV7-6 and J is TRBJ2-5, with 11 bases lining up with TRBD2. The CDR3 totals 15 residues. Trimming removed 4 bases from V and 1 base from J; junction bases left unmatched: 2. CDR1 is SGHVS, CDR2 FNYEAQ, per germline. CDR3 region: CASSSGLAGQETQYF. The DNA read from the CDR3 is TGTGCCAGCAGCTCCGGACTAGCGGGCCAAGAGACC.